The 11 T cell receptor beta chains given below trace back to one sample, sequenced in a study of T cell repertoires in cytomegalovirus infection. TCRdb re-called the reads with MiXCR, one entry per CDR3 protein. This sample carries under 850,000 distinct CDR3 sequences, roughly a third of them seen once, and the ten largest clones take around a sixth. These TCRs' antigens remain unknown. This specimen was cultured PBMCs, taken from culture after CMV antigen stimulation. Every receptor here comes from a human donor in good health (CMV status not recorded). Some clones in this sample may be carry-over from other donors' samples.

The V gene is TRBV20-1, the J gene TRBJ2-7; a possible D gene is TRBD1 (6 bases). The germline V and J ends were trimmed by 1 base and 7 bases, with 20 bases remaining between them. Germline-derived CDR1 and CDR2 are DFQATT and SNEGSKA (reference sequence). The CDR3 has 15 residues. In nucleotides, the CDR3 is TGCAGTGCTAGAGTGGGGGCTAGCATCCTTGGAGAGCAGTACTTC. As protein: CSARVGASILGEQYF.

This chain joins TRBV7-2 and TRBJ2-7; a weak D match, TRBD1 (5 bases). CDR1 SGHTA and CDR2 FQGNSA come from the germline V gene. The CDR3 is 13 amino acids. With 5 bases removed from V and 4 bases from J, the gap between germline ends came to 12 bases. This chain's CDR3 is CASSRGQAYEQYF. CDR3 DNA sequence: TGTGCCAGCAGCCGAGGACAAGCTTACGAGCAGTACTTC.

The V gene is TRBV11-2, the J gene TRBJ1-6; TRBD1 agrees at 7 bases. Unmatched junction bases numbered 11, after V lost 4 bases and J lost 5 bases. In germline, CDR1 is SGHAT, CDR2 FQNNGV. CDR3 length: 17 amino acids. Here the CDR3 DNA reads TGTGCCAGCAGCTCCTACAGGGGCGCGGATAATAATTCACCCCTCCACTTT. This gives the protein CASSSYRGADNNSPLHF. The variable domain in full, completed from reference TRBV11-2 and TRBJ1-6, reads EAGVAQSPRYKIIEKRQSVAFWCNPISGHATLYWYQQILGQGPKLLIQFQNNGVVDDSQLPKDRFSAERLKGVDSTLKIQPAKLEDSAVYLCASSSYRGADNNSPLHFGNGTRLTVT.

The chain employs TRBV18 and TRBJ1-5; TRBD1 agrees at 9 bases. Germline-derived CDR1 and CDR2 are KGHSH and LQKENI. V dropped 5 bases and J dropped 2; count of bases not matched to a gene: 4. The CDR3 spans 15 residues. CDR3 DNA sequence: TGTGCCAGCTCAGCGACAGGGGGTGGCAATCAGCCCCAGCATTTT. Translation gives CASSATGGGNQPQHF.

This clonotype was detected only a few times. The CDR3, as DNA: TGTGCCAGCAGCCCGCCTGTCGGTAACACTGAAGCTTTCTTT. Protein sequence: CASSPPVGNTEAFF. The chain links TRBV5-4 to TRBJ1-1; D call uncertain. Looked up from germline, CDR1 is SGHNT and CDR2 is YYREEE (reference sequence). The CDR3 has 14 amino acids. Trimming took 4 bases from V and 2 from J, leaving 12 bases between them.

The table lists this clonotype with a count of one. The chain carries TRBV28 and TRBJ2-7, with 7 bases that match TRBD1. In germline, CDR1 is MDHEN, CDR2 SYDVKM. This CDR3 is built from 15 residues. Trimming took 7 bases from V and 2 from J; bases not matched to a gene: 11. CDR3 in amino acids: CASNPSLGQTYEQYF. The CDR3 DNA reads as TGTGCCAGCAACCCCTCTTTGGGACAGACCTACGAGCAGTACTTC.

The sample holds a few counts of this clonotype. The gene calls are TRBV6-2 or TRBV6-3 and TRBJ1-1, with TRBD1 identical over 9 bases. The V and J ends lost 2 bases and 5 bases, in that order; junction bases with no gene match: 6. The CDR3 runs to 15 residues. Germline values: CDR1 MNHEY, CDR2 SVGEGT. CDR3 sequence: CASSYDRGVVTEAFF. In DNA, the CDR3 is TGTGCCAGCAGTTACGACAGGGGGGTAGTAACTGAAGCTTTCTTT.

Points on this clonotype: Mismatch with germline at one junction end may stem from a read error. The CDR3 sequence is CASSYIQGGGYTF. In DNA, the CDR3 is TGTGCCAGCAGCTATATCCAGGGAGGTGGCTACACCTTC. This rearrangement joins TRBV5-3 to TRBJ1-2; possibly TRBD1 for D (5 bases). TRBV5-3 is filed as an ORF, its function uncertain. CDR3 length equals 13 residues.

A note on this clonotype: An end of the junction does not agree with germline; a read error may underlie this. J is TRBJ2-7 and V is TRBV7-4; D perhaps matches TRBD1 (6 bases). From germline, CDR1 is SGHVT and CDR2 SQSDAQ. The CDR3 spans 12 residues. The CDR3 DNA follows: TGTGCCAGCAGCTTAGATAGTGGACAGACGTGCTTC. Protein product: CASSLDSGQTCF.

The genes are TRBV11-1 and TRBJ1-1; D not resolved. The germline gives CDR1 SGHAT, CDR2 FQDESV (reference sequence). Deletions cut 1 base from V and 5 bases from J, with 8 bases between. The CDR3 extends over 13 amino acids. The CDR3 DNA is TGTGCCAGCAGCTTAGGGGAGCGAACTGAAGCTTTCTTT. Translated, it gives CASSLGERTEAFF.

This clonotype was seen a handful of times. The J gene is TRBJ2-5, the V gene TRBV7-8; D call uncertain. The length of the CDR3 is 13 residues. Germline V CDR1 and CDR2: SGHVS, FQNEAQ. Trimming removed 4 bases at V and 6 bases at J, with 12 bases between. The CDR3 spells CASSSDPEKTQYF. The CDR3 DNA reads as TGTGCCAGCAGCTCAGACCCGGAGAAGACCCAGTACTTC.